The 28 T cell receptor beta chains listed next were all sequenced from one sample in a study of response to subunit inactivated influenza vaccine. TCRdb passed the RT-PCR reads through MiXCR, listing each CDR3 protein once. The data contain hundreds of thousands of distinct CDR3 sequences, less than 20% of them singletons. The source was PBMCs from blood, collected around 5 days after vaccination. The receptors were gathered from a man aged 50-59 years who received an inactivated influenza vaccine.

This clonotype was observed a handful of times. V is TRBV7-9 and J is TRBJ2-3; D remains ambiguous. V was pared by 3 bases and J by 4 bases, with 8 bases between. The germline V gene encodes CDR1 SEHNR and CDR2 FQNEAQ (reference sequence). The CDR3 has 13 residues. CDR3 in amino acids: CASSFYPADTQYF. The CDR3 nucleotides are TGTGCCAGCAGCTTTTACCCCGCAGATACGCAGTATTTT.

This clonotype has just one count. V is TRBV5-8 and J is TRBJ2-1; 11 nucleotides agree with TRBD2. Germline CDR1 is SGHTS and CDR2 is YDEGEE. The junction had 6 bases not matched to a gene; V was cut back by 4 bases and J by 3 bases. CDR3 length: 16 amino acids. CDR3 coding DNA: TGTGCCAGCAGCCTACTAGCGGGAGTGTACTACAATGAGCAGTTCTTC. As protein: CASSLLAGVYYNEQFF.

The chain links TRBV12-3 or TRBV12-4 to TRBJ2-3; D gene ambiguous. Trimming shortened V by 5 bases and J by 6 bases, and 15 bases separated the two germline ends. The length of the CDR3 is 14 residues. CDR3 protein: CASSLDGFTDTQYF. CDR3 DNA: TGTGCCAGCAGTCTGGACGGATTTACGGATACGCAGTATTTT.

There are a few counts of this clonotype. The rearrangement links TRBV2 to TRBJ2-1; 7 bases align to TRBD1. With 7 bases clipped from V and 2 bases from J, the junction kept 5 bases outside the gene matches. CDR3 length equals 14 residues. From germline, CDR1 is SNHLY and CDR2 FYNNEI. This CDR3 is CASTRDRTYNEQFF. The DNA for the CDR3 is TGTGCCAGCACCCGGGACAGAACCTACAATGAGCAGTTCTTC.

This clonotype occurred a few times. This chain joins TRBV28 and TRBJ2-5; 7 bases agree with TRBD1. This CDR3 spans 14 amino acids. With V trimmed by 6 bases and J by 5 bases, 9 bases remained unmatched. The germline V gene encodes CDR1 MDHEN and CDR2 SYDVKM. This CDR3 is CASRKGQPGETQYF. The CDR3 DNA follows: TGTGCCAGCAGAAAGGGACAGCCCGGGGAGACCCAGTACTTC.

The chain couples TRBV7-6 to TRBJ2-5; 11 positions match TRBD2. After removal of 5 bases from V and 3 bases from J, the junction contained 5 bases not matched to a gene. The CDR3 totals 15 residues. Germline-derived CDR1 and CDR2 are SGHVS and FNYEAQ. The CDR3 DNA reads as TGTGCCAGCAGCATTAGCGGGGGGGCTGAAGAGACCCAGTACTTC. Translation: CASSISGGAEETQYF.

CDR3 in amino acids: CASSMRPRSGANVLTF. The CDR3 region has the DNA TGTGCCAGTAGTATGAGACCGCGCTCTGGGGCCAACGTCCTGACTTTC. V usage is TRBV19 and J usage is TRBJ2-6, with D hard to call. This CDR3 spans 16 amino acids. Trimming took 3 bases from V and 0 from J, leaving 9 bases between them. Germline V gene data show CDR1 as LNHDA and CDR2 as SQIVND (reference sequence).

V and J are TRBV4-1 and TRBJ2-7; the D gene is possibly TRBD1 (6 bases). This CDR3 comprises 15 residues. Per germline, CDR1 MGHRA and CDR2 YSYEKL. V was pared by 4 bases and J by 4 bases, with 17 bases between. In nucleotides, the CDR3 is TGCGCCAGCAGCCTCCAAATTCGGGGACAATACGAGCAGTACTTC. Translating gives CASSLQIRGQYEQYF.

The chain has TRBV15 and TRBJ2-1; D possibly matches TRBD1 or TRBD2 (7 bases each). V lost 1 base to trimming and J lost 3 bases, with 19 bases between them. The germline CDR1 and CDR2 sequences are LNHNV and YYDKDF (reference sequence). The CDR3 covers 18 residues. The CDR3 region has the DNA TGTGCCACCAGCAGAGTGGGGGGGTGGACAGGAGACTACAATGAGCAGTTCTTC. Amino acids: CATSRVGGWTGDYNEQFF.

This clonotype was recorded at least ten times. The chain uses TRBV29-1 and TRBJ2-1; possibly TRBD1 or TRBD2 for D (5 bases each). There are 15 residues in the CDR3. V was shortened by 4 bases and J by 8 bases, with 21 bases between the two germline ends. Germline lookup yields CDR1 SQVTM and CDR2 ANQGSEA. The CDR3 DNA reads TGCAGCGTTGTGGGGACGCCGATCAACGGCTATGAGCAGTTCTTC. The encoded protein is CSVVGTPINGYEQFF.

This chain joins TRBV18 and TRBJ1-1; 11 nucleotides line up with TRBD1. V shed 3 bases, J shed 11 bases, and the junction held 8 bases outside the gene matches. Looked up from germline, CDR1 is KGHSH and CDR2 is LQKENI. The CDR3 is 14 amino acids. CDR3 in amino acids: CASSPTRTGGAAFF. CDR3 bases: TGTGCCAGCTCACCGACGAGGACAGGGGGCGCCGCTTTCTTT.

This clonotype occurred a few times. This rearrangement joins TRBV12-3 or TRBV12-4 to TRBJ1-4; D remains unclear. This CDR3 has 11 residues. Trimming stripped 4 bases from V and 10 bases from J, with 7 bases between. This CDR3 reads CASSSPGKLFF. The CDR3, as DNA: TGTGCCAGCAGTTCCCCGGGAAAACTGTTTTTT.

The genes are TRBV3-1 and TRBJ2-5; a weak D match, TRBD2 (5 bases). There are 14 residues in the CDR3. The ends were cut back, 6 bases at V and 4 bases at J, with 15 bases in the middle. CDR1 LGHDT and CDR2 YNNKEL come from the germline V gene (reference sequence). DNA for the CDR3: TGTGCCAGCAGAGAGAGCGGCAGAGGAGAGACCCAGTACTTC. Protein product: CASRESGRGETQYF.

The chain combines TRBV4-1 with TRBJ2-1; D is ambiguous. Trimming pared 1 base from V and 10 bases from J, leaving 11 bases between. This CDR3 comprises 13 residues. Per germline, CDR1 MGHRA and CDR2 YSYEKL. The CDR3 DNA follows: TGCGCCAGCAGCCAAGTGGTAAGCATGGAGCAGTTCTTC. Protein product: CASSQVVSMEQFF.

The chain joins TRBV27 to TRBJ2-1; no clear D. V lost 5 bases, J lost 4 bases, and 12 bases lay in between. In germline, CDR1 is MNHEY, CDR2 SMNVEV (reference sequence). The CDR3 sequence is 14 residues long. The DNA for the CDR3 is TGTGCCAGCAGTACCAGACTGAGGTACAATGAGCAGTTCTTC. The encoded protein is CASSTRLRYNEQFF.

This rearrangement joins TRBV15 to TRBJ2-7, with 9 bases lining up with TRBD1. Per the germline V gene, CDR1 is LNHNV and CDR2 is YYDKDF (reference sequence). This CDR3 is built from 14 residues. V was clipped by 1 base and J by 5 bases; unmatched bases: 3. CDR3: CATSRGGTGNEQYF. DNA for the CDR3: TGTGCCACCAGCAGAGGTGGGACAGGGAACGAGCAGTACTTC.

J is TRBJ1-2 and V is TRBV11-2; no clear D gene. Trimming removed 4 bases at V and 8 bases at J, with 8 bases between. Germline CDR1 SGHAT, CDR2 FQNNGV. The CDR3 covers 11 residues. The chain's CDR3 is CASSSGLGYTF. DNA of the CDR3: TGTGCCAGCAGCTCCGGTTTAGGCTACACCTTC.

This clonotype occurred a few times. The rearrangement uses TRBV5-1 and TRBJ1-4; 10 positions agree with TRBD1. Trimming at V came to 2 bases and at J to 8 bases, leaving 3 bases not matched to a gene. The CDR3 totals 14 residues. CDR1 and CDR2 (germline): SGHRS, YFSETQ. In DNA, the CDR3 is TGCGCCAGCAGCTTTTGGGACAGGGGAGAAAAACTGTTTTTT. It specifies CASSFWDRGEKLFF.

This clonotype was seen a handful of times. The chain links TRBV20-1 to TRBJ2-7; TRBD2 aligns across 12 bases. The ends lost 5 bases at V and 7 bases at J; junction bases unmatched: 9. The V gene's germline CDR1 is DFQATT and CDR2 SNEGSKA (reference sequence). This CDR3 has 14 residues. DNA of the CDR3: TGCAGTGCTCACCATGGACTAGCGGGATGGGAGCAGTACTTC. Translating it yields CSAHHGLAGWEQYF.

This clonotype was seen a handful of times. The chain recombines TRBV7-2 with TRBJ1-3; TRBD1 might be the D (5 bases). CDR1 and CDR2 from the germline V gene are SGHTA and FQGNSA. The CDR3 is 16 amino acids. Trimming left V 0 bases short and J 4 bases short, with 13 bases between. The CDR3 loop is CASSLAVRAGGNTIYF. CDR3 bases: TGTGCCAGCAGCTTAGCGGTCAGGGCAGGAGGAAACACCATATATTTT.

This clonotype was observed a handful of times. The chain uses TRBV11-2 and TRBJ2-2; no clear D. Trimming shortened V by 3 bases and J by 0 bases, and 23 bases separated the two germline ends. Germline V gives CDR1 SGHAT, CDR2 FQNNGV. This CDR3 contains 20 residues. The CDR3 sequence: CASSFFVTPVGRSNTGELFF. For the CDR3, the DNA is TGTGCCAGCAGCTTTTTTGTTACCCCAGTAGGCCGTTCGAACACCGGGGAGCTGTTTTTT.

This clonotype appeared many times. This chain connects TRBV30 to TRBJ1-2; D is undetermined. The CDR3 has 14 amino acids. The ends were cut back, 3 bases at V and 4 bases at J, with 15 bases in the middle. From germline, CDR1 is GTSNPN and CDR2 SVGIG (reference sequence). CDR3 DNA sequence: TGTGCCTGGAGCGTTCCCAGCCGGGTCTATGGCTACACCTTC. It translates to CAWSVPSRVYGYTF. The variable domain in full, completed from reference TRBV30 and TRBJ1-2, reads SQTIHQWPATLVQPVGSPLSLECTVEGTSNPNLYWYRQAAGRGLQLLFYSVGIGQISSEVPQNLSASRPQDRQFILSSKKLLLSDSGFYLCAWSVPSRVYGYTFGSGTRLTVV.

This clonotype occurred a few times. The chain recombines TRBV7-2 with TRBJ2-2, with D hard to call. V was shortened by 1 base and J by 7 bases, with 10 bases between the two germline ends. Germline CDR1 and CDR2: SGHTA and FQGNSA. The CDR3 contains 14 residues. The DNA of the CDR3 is TGTGCCAGCAGCTTAGTTCTGATCATCGGGGAGCTGTTTTTT. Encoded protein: CASSLVLIIGELFF.

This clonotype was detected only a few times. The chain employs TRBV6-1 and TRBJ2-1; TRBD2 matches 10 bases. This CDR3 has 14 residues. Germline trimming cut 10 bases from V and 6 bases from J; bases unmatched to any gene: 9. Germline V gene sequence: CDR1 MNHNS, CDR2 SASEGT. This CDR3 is CATRIAGGGNEQFF. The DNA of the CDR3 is TGTGCCACCCGAATAGCGGGGGGAGGCAATGAGCAGTTCTTC.

The CDR3 DNA is TGTGCCAGCAGCCCTCATTCGGGACTAGCGATCTACGAGCAGTACTTC. Translating it yields CASSPHSGLAIYEQYF. The chain employs TRBV7-6 and TRBJ2-7; 10 bases are shared with TRBD2. CDR1 and CDR2 (germline): SGHVS, FNYEAQ. J was trimmed by 3 bases and V by 5 bases; bases with no gene match: 10. This CDR3 is 16 amino acids long.

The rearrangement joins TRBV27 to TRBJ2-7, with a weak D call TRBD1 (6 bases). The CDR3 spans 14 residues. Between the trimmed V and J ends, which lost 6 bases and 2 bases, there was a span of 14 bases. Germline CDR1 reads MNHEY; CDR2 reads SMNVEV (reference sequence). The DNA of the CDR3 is TGTGCCAGCAGCCGAGGTTGGGACACCTACGAGCAGTACTTC. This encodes CASSRGWDTYEQYF.

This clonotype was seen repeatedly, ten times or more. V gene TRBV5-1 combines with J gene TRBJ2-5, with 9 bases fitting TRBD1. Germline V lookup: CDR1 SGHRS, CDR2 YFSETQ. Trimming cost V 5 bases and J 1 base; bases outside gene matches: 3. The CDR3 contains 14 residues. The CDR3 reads CASSTQGAQETQYF. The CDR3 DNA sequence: TGCGCCAGCAGTACACAGGGGGCCCAAGAGACCCAGTACTTC.

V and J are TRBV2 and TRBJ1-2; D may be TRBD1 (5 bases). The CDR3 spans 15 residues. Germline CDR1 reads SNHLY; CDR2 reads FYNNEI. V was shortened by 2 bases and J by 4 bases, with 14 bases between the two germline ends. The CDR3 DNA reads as TGTGCCAGCAGTGAATATCCGGGGCCGGCCTATGGCTACACCTTC. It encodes CASSEYPGPAYGYTF. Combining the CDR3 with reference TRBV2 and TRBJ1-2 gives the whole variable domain EPEVTQTPSHQVTQMGQEVILRCVPISNHLYFYWYRQILGQKVEFLVSFYNNEISEKSEIFDDQFSVERPDGSNFTLKIRSTKLEDSAMYFCASSEYPGPAYGYTFGSGTRLTVV.